The 26 T cell receptor beta chains reported below all come from one sample, sequenced in a study of T cell responses to AZD1222 COVID-19 vaccine. Sequenced by immunoSEQ multiplex PCR; TCRdb stores in-frame clones only, minus some. Among under 130,000 clones listed, 91% were seen once. Sequenced here: peripheral blood, sampled on day 0 of AZD1222 vaccination. Receptors originate from an adult in good health.

V gene TRBV3-1 (or the pseudogene TRBV3-2) combines with J gene TRBJ2-3; D is possibly TRBD1 or TRBD2 (6 bases each). The V end lost 4 bases, the J end lost 10 bases, and 24 bases lay between the germline ends. Looked up from germline, CDR1 is LGHDT and CDR2 is YNNKEL (reference sequence). The CDR3 spans 16 residues. CDR3 bases: TGTGCCAGCAGCCCCTGGACCGGGGGCCCTGATATTGCGCAGTATTTT. It encodes CASSPWTGGPDIAQYF.

Remarks on this clone: At one of its ends the junction is not consistent with the germline gene, which may arise from a read error. The gene calls are TRBV6-5 and TRBJ2-2; D is unresolved. This CDR3 region has 12 residues. The germline V gene encodes CDR1 MNHEY and CDR2 SVGAGI. DNA for the CDR3: TGTGCCAGCAGGGTAAACACGGGGGAGCTGTTTTTT. It specifies CASRVNTGELFF.

The chain is built from TRBV7-2 and TRBJ1-2; the D gene is possibly TRBD1 (5 bases). V was trimmed by 2 bases and J by 6 bases, leaving 16 bases between them. Germline V lookup: CDR1 SGHTA, CDR2 FQGNSA. The CDR3 consists of 15 residues. The CDR3 is CASSLRYRGWDGYTF. CDR3 nucleotides: TGTGCCAGCAGCTTACGTTATAGGGGCTGGGATGGCTACACCTTC.

CDR3 in DNA: TGTGCCAGCAGTCGATCTCAGGGGGGCTACGAGCAGTACTTC. Its translation is CASSRSQGGYEQYF. This chain connects TRBV14 to TRBJ2-7; D possibly corresponds to TRBD1 (7 bases). This CDR3 comprises 14 residues. Germline CDR1 is SGHDN and CDR2 is FVKESK. V lost 6 bases and J 3 bases, leaving 15 bases between the germline ends.

The chain couples TRBV7-9 to TRBJ1-1, with TRBD1 as a possible D gene (5 bases). The V and J ends lost 4 bases and 2 bases respectively, with 8 bases between them. This CDR3 has 13 amino acids. Germline V gives CDR1 SEHNR, CDR2 FQNEAQ (reference sequence). Here the CDR3 DNA reads TGTGCCAGCAGCTATCAGGGTAACACTGAAGCTTTCTTT. This sequence encodes CASSYQGNTEAFF.

The CDR3 bases are TGTGCCAGCAGCTTCCTTGACAGTAACGATGAGCAGTTCTTC. It is translated as CASSFLDSNDEQFF. The chain is built from TRBV7-6 and TRBJ2-1, with D possibly being TRBD1 (5 bases). The CDR3 has 14 residues. Per the germline V gene, CDR1 is SGHVS and CDR2 is FNYEAQ. V lost 3 bases and J 8 bases, leaving 14 bases between the germline ends.

The V call is TRBV4-2, the J call TRBJ2-5; D possibly corresponds to TRBD2 (6 bases). The V gene lost 3 bases and the J gene lost 6 bases, with 14 bases spanning the gap. This CDR3 has 14 residues. Germline values: CDR1 LGHNA, CDR2 YNFKEQ. The CDR3 loop reads CASSHRGGVKTQYF. CDR3 sequence (DNA): TGTGCCAGCAGCCACCGGGGCGGGGTAAAGACCCAGTACTTC.

The V and J genes are TRBV28 and TRBJ1-1; D ambiguous. The CDR3 length is 14 residues. Germline values: CDR1 MDHEN, CDR2 SYDVKM. With 3 bases removed from V and 3 bases from J, the gap between germline ends came to 11 bases. The CDR3 DNA reads TGTGCCAGCAGTTTTTTGGGCGAGTACACTGAAGCTTTCTTT. Translating it yields CASSFLGEYTEAFF.

V is TRBV7-9 and J is TRBJ1-2, with D possibly being TRBD1 (5 bases). This CDR3 has 14 amino acids. Germline assignment: CDR1 SEHNR and CDR2 FQNEAQ (reference sequence). Between the trimmed V and J ends, which lost 5 bases and 5 bases, there was a span of 15 bases. CDR3: CASSLAGTEYGYTF. The CDR3, as DNA: TGTGCCAGCAGCCTGGCCGGGACGGAATATGGCTACACCTTC.

V usage is TRBV12-3 or TRBV12-4 and J usage is TRBJ1-6; D is ambiguous. Trimming took 10 bases from V and 13 from J, leaving 14 bases between them. CDR3 length equals 11 residues. The CDR3 loop is CAMSLIGPLHF. CDR3 DNA sequence: TGTGCCATGTCCCTCATTGGGCCCCTCCACTTT.

The chain combines TRBV7-9 with TRBJ1-1; D uncertain. Germline V CDR1 and CDR2: SEHNR, FQNEAQ (reference sequence). Trimming took off 5 bases at V and 5 bases at J, with 6 bases between the two ends. The CDR3 is 11 amino acids. The CDR3 spells CASSPQTEAFF. CDR3 bases: TGTGCCAGCAGCCCGCAAACTGAAGCTTTCTTT.

CDR3 sequence: CATSRGQGNTEAFF. DNA for the CDR3: TGTGCCACCAGCAGAGGACAGGGGAACACTGAAGCTTTCTTT. This chain joins TRBV15 and TRBJ1-1; the match to TRBD1 covers 7 bases. Germline trimming cut 1 base from V and 1 base from J; bases unmatched to any gene: 0. From germline, CDR1 is LNHNV and CDR2 YYDKDF (reference sequence). There are 14 residues in the CDR3. Full variable domain (remainder filled in from reference TRBV15 and TRBJ1-1): DAMVIQNPRYQVTQFGKPVTLSCSQTLNHNVMYWYQQKSSQAPKLLFHYYDKDFNNEADTPDNFQSRRPNTSFCFLDIRSPGLGDTAMYLCATSRGQGNTEAFFGQGTRLTVV.

V is TRBV3-1 (or the pseudogene TRBV3-2) and J is TRBJ1-1, with D unresolved. The CDR3 runs to 13 residues. V lost 1 base, J lost 1 base, and 4 bases lay in between. Germline CDR1 and CDR2: LGHDT and YNNKEL (reference sequence). This CDR3 reads CASSQAGNTEAFF. The CDR3 DNA sequence: TGTGCCAGCAGCCAAGCTGGGAACACTGAAGCTTTCTTT.

The rearrangement links TRBV28 to TRBJ1-2; maybe TRBD1 (6 bases). The length of the CDR3 is 14 residues. The V end was cut by 4 bases, the J end by 4 bases, with 13 bases between. CDR1 and CDR2 from the germline V gene are MDHEN and SYDVKM. The CDR3 DNA reads TGTGCCAGCAGTTCCAATGACAGGCCCTATGGCTACACCTTC. This sequence encodes CASSSNDRPYGYTF.

The chain combines TRBV6-1 with TRBJ1-4; D is unclear. The germline V gene encodes CDR1 MNHNS and CDR2 SASEGT. The CDR3 has 15 residues. The ends were cut back, 1 base at V and 0 bases at J, with 6 bases in the middle. CDR3 amino acids: CASSEGRTTNEKLFF. CDR3 coding DNA: TGTGCCAGCAGTGAAGGCCGGACAACTAATGAAAAACTGTTTTTT.

The chain uses TRBV28 and TRBJ2-5; D unresolved. Between the trimmed V and J ends, which lost 4 bases and 5 bases, there was a span of 11 bases. Germline V gene lookup returns CDR1 MDHEN and CDR2 SYDVKM. This CDR3 has 13 residues. CDR3 nucleotide sequence: TGTGCCAGCAGTTCTCCCCCTCGGGAGACCCAGTACTTC. Protein: CASSSPPRETQYF.

The genes are TRBV20-1 and TRBJ2-1, with 13 bases that match TRBD2. CDR3 length equals 16 residues. Germline V lookup: CDR1 DFQATT, CDR2 SNEGSKA (reference sequence). The V gene end was trimmed by 6 bases and the J gene end by 5 bases; junction bases not matched to a gene: 10. DNA of the CDR3: TGCAGTGCGAGTGGGACTAGCGGGATGAGGAACAATGAGCAGTTCTTC. This encodes CSASGTSGMRNNEQFF.

The V and J genes are TRBV4-1 and TRBJ2-3; 7 nucleotides agree with TRBD2. The junction had 6 bases not matched to a gene; V was cut back by 3 bases and J by 3 bases. CDR3 length: 15 residues. Germline CDR1 reads MGHRA; CDR2 reads YSYEKL. In nucleotides, the CDR3 is TGCGCCAGCAGCCAGACGGGACTAAGAACAGATACGCAGTATTTT. Protein product: CASSQTGLRTDTQYF.

The chain carries TRBV28 and TRBJ2-7; D is perhaps TRBD2 (5 bases). This CDR3 is 13 amino acids long. Germline lookup yields CDR1 MDHEN and CDR2 SYDVKM. V lost 7 bases and J lost 0, with 10 bases in between. CDR3 DNA sequence: TGTGCCAGCACCGGAGGAGGCTCCTACGAGCAGTACTTC. Encoded protein: CASTGGGSYEQYF.

V and J are TRBV18 and TRBJ2-7; D is possibly TRBD1 (6 bases). The CDR3 runs 12 residues. With 3 bases removed from V and 5 bases from J, the gap between germline ends came to 8 bases. Germline CDR1 KGHSH, CDR2 LQKENI. CDR3 coding DNA: TGTGCCAGCTCACCCCGGGACAACGAGCAGTACTTC. It is translated as CASSPRDNEQYF.

The chain links TRBV18 to TRBJ1-2; 8 bases map to TRBD1. Trimming at V came to 3 bases and at J to 4 bases, leaving 1 base not matched to a gene. The CDR3 consists of 13 residues. Germline CDR1 KGHSH, CDR2 LQKENI. This CDR3 reads CASSPGQGYGYTF. The DNA for the CDR3 is TGTGCCAGCTCACCCGGACAGGGCTATGGCTACACCTTC. The variable domain in full, with the rest retrieved from reference TRBV18 and TRBJ1-2, is NAGVMQNPRHLVRRRGQEARLRCSPMKGHSHVYWYRQLPEEGLKFMVYLQKENIIDESGMPKERFSAEFPKEGPSILRIQQVVRGDSAAYFCASSPGQGYGYTFGSGTRLTVV.

The V gene is TRBV19, the J gene TRBJ1-1; the match to TRBD1 covers 8 bases. The CDR3 length is 15 residues. The germline V gene has CDR1 LNHDA and CDR2 SQIVND (reference sequence). V lost 2 bases and J lost 4; bases outside the gene matches: 6. The CDR3 nucleotides read TGTGCCAGTAGTATACCAGGGGGCGCCCGCACTGAAGCTTTCTTT. Translated, it gives CASSIPGGARTEAFF.

The genes are TRBV5-4 and TRBJ2-7, with 9 bases fitting TRBD1. With V trimmed by 9 bases and J by 3 bases, 10 bases remained unmatched. The CDR3 has 14 residues. Germline-derived CDR1 and CDR2 are SGHNT and YYREEE (reference sequence). For the CDR3, the DNA is TGTGCCACATTGAAACCGGGACAGGGCTACGAGCAGTACTTC. This encodes CATLKPGQGYEQYF.

The chain joins TRBV6-5 to TRBJ2-3; 10 bases line up with TRBD2. With V trimmed by 8 bases and J by 1 base, 6 bases remained unmatched. This CDR3 has 15 residues. Germline CDR1 and CDR2: MNHEY and SVGAGI. The CDR3 region has the DNA TGTGCCAGCCTCTTTCTAGCGGGAGGCACAGATACGCAGTATTTT. Translated: CASLFLAGGTDTQYF.

The CDR3 DNA sequence: TGTGCCAGCAGCCGAGGGGGAATGTCTTCTGAGCTGTTTTTT. Translated, it gives CASSRGGMSSELFF. The rearrangement joins TRBV9 to TRBJ2-2; TRBD1 is a possible D gene (6 bases). The CDR3 consists of 14 residues. Between the trimmed V and J ends, which lost 4 bases and 11 bases, there was a span of 18 bases. CDR1 and CDR2 from the germline V gene are SGDLS and YYNGEE. The whole variable domain, filled in from reference TRBV9 and TRBJ2-2, reads DSGVTQTPKHLITATGQRVTLRCSPRSGDLSVYWYQQSLDQGLQFLIQYYNGEERAKGNILERFSAQQFPDLHSELNLSSLELGDSALYFCASSRGGMSSELFFGEGSRLTVL.

CDR3 coding DNA: TGTGCCAGCAGTGACACCCACAGGGCTAGTCTAACCCTCCACTTT. This codes for CASSDTHRASLTLHF. The chain couples TRBV25-1 to TRBJ1-6, with a tentative D call TRBD1 (6 bases). Trimming shortened V by 3 bases and J by 14 bases, and 20 bases separated the two germline ends. Germline CDR1 reads MGHDK; CDR2 reads SYGVNS. This CDR3 contains 15 residues.